This T cell receptor (beta chain) was identified in a study of blood T cell repertoires in COVID-19 (TCRdb year 2020). About the full investigation: Samples from collaborators originated in the United States, Italy and Spain and spanned both the acute and convalescent phases of COVID-19. The repertoires were made available in a free public database intended to serve as a resource for research on the immune response to SARS-CoV-2. Deeply sampled blood TCRbeta repertoires from subjects exposed to, actively infected with, or recovered from COVID-19 were included in the dataset. The prospective study material was composed of cDNA or gDNA derived from T cells, B-cell-depleted T cells, or PBMCs. Sample metadata almost always included a de-identified subject ID, COVID-19 status, age in years and sex. Samples came from the ongoing ImmuneRACE study (first 160 participants) plus 1,254 subjects from 6 global collaborators. Where available, HLA class I and class II types were obtained from metadata supplied by the sample provider rather than from assay-based typing.

What the authors observed across the whole study: How much clinical and demographic metadata was included differed by source and by participant, and the metadata was provided uncurated.

V and J are trimmed by 6 bases and 4 bases, and the gene matches miss 6 bases of the junction. The CDR3 measures 15 amino acids from cysteine to phenylalanine. Only the CDR3 portion is preserved as DNA: 45 bases, with reading frame beginning at the first base. CDR1 and CDR2 are drawn from the germline V gene (reference sequence): MNHEY, SMNVEV. TCRbeta CDR3 regions were amplified from genomic DNA by means of the immunoSEQ Assay, a bias-controlled multiplex PCR. On the study's bioinformatics: Nucleated cell counts per sample were estimated from amplification of reference gene primers within the assay. Sequence reads were collapsed and filtered to measure the absolute abundance of every unique TCRbeta CDR3 rearrangement. Productive Simpson clonality was computed per sample as the square root of Simpson's diversity index over productive rearrangements. The clones in this table, taken by TCRdb from immuneACCESS, are in-frame only. Not every clone is retained; where verified, under half of the shortfall comes from an unresolved V gene, and the cause of the rest is unknown. Clone size and the V and J calls come from that table; the DNA yielded D and trimming. The sample profile shows approximately 300,000 clones; under 90% of them were found once. The top ten hold 1.5% to 2% of the sample.

One collaborating source in Seattle enrolled patients during active infection and followed them longitudinally through the course of disease. Collaborating institutions collected whole blood in K2EDTA tubes following their own protocols. For TCRbeta analysis, collaborators shipped samples in one of three forms: frozen whole blood, isolated PBMCs, or DNA extracted from either of those sample types. A note on this clone: What antigen it recognizes has not been identified. No much larger clone exists at a distance of one base, and base qualities are not known.

The chain uses TRBV27 and TRBJ1-5, and TRBD1 aligns with 10 junction nucleotides. This clonotype was sampled from a woman aged 25-40 years with COVID-19, enrolled during active disease. Sequenced material: peripheral blood. The encoded CDR3 is CASRRTGGPNQPQHF. The nucleotide sequence reads as follows: TGTGCCAGCAGGCGGACAGGGGGTCCTAATCAGCCCCAGCATTTT.